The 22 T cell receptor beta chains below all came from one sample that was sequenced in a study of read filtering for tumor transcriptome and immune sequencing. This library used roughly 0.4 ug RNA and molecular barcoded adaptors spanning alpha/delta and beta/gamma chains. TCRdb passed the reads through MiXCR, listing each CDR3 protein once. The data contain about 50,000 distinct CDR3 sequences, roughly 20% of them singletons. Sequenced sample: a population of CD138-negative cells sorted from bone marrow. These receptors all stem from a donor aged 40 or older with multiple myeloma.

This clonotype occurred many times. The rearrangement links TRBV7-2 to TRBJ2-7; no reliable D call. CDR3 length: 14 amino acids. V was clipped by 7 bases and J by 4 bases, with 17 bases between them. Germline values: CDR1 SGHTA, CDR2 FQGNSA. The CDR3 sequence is CASIHPQAGYEQYF. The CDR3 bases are TGTGCCAGCATCCACCCCCAAGCCGGATACGAGCAGTACTTC.

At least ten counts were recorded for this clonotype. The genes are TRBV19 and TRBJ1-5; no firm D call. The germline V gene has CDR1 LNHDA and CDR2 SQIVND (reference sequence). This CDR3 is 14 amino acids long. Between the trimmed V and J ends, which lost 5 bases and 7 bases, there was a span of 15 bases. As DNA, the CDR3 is TGTGCCAGTAGTTCACGACGCGGGTTGCAGCCCCAGCATTTT. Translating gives CASSSRRGLQPQHF.

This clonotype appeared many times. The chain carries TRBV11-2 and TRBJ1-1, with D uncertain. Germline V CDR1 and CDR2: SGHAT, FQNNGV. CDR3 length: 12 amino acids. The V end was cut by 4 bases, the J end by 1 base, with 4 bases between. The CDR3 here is CASSYPNTEAFF. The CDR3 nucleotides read TGTGCCAGCAGCTACCCGAACACTGAAGCTTTCTTT.

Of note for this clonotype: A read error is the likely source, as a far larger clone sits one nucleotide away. The CDR3 DNA is TGTGCCAGCGGGGGCATCTCTGGGGCCAACGTCCTGACTTTC. Protein product: CASGGISGANVLTF. This chain links TRBV12-3 or TRBV12-4 with TRBJ2-6; D is possibly TRBD1 (6 bases). This CDR3 has 14 residues. The germline V and J ends were trimmed by 8 bases and 0 bases, with 8 bases remaining between them.

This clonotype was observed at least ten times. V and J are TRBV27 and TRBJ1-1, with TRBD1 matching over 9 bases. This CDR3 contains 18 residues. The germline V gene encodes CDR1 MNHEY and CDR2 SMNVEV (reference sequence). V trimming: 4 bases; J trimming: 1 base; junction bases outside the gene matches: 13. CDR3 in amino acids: CASSSIKLQGAPNTEAFF. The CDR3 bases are TGTGCCAGCAGTTCGATAAAGCTACAGGGGGCACCGAACACTGAAGCTTTCTTT.

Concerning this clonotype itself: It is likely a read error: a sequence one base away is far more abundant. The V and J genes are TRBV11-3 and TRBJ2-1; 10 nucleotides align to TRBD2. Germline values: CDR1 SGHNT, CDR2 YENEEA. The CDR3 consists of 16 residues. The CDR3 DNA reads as TGTGCCTGCAGCGCCGACTCACTAGCGGGATACAATGAGCAGTTCTTC. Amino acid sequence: CACSADSLAGYNEQFF.

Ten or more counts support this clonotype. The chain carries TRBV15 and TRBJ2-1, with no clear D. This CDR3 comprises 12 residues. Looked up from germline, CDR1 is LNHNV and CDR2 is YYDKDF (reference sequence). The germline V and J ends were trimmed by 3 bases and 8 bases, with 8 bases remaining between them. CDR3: CATSSLPDEQFF. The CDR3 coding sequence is TGTGCCACCAGCAGCCTACCGGATGAGCAGTTCTTC.

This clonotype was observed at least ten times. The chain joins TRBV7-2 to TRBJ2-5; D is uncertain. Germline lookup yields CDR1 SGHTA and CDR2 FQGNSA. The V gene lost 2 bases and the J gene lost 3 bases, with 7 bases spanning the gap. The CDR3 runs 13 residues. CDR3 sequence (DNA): TGTGCCAGCAGCTTATTCTTCAAAGAGACCCAGTACTTC. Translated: CASSLFFKETQYF.

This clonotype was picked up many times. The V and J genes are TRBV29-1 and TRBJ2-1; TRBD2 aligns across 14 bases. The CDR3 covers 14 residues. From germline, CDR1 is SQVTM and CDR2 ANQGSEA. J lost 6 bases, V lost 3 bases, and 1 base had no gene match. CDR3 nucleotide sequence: TGCAGCGTTGAGACTAGCGGGAGGGTCAATGAGCAGTTCTTC. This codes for CSVETSGRVNEQFF.

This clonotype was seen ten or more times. CDR3 nucleotide sequence: TGTGCCAGCAGTTACCGGGGAGATAGAGATACGCAGTATTTT. As protein: CASSYRGDRDTQYF. The chain links TRBV6-2 or TRBV6-3 to TRBJ2-3; D is perhaps TRBD2 (5 bases). The CDR3 loop spans 14 amino acids. CDR1 MNHEY and CDR2 SVGEGT come from the germline V gene. V gave up 2 bases and J gave up 5 bases, with 11 bases separating them.

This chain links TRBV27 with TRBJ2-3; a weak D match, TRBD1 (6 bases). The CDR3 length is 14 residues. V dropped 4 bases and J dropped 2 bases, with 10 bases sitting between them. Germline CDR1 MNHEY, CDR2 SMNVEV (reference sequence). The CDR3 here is CASSSTGNTDTQYF. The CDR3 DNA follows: TGTGCCAGCAGTTCCACAGGGAACACAGATACGCAGTATTTT.

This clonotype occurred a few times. CDR3 sequence: CASSVTGTSGHNEQFF. In nucleotides, the CDR3 is TGTGCCAGTAGCGTAACAGGGACTAGCGGTCACAATGAGCAGTTCTTC. This chain links TRBV19 with TRBJ2-1, with 11 bases fitting TRBD2. The CDR3 length is 16 residues. Germline CDR1 and CDR2: LNHDA and SQIVND (reference sequence). The V segment lost 6 bases and the J segment 5 bases; nucleotides outside the gene matches: 9.

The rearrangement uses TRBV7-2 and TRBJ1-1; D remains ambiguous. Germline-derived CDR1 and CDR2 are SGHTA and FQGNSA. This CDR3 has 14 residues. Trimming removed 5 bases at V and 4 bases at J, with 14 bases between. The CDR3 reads CASSLLGGFTEAFF. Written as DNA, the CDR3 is TGTGCCAGCAGCCTCCTGGGCGGGTTCACTGAAGCTTTCTTT. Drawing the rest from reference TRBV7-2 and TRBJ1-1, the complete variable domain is GAGVSQSPSNKVTEKGKDVELRCDPISGHTALYWYRQSLGQGLEFLIYFQGNSAPDKSGLPSDRFSAERTGGSVSTLTIQRTQQEDSAVYLCASSLLGGFTEAFFGQGTRLTVV.

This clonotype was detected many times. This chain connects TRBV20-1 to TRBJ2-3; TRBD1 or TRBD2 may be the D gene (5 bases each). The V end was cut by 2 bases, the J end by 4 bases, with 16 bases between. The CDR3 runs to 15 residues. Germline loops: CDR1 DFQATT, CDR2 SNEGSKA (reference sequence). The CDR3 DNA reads TGCAGTGCTAGATACCTAGCTCCGGGGCCAGATACGCAGTATTTT. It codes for CSARYLAPGPDTQYF.

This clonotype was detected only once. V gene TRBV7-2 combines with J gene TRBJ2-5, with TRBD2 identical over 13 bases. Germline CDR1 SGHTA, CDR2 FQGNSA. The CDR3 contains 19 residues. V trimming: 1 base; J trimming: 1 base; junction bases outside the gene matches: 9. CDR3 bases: TGTGCCAGCAGCTTAGATCCTCGACTAGCGGGAGGCCCCCAAGAGACCCAGTACTTC. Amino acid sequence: CASSLDPRLAGGPQETQYF.

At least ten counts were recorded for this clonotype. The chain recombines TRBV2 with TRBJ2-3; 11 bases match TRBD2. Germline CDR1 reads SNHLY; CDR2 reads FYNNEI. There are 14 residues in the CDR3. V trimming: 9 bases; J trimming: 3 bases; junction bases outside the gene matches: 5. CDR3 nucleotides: TGTGCCAGGATCAGACTAGCGGGAACAGATACGCAGTATTTT. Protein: CARIRLAGTDTQYF.

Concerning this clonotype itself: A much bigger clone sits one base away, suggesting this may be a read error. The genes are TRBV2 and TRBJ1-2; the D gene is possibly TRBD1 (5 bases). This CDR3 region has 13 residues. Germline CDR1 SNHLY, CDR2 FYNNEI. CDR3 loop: CASSQASGLGYTF. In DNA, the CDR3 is TGTGCCAGCAGTCAAGCGTCAGGGCTTGGCTACACCTTC.

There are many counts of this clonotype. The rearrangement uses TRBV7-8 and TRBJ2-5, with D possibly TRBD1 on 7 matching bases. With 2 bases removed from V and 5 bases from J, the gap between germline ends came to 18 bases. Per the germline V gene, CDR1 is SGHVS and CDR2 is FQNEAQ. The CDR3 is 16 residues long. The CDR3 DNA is TGTGCCAGCAGCTTACCCCAGGGGGGCGCGGAGGAGACCCAGTACTTC. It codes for CASSLPQGGAEETQYF.

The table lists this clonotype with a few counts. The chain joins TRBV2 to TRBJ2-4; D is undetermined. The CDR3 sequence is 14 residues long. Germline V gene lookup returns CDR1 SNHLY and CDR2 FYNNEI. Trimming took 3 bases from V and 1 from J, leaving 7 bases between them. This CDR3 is CASSELLAKNIQYF. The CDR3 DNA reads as TGTGCCAGCAGTGAGTTACTGGCCAAAAACATTCAGTACTTC.

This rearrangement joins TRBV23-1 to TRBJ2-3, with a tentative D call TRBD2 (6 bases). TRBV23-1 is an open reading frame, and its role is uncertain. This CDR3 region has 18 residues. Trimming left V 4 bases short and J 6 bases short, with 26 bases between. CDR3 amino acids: CASSPLPPGTLLDDTQYF. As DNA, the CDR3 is TGCGCCAGCAGTCCCCTACCCCCCGGGACTCTTCTGGATGATACGCAGTATTTT.

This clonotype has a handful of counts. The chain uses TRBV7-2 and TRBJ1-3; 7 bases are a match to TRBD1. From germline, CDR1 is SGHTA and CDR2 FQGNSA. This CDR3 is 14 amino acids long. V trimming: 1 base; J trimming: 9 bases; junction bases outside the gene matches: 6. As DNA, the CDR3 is TGTGCCAGCAGCTTAGGGCCGCAGGGGGGCACCATATATTTT. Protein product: CASSLGPQGGTIYF.

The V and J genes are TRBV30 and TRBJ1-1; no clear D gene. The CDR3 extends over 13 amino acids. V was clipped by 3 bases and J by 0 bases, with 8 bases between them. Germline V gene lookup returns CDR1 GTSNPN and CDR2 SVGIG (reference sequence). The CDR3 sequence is CAWRKRMNTEAFF. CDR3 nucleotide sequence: TGTGCCTGGAGGAAAAGGATGAACACTGAAGCTTTCTTT.